The 27 T cell receptor beta chains in this list originate from one sample, sequenced in a study of early T cells in non-severe SARS-CoV-2 infection. A single record per CDR3 protein comes from TCRdb applying MiXCR to the 5' RACE reads. The sample consists of approximately 50,000 distinct CDR3 sequences, around 12% of them appearing once. The sequencing here drew on whole blood, taken at baseline. The source of these receptors is an adult who was a healthcare worker with PCR-confirmed SARS-CoV-2 infection or an uninfected control (not recorded which).

This clonotype showed up just a few times. The gene calls are TRBV28 and TRBJ2-3, with D hard to call. The V gene's germline CDR1 is MDHEN and CDR2 SYDVKM. The CDR3 has 14 amino acids. V lost 9 bases to trimming and J lost 3 bases, with 16 bases between them. Here the CDR3 DNA reads TGTGCCAGTCAAGCTGACTTGGGGACAGATACGCAGTATTTT. Its translation is CASQADLGTDTQYF. Together with reference TRBV28 and TRBJ2-3, the CDR3 gives the full variable domain: DVKVTQSSRYLVKRTGEKVFLECVQDMDHENMFWYRQDPGLGLRLIYFSYDVKMKEKGDIPEGYSVSREKKERFSLILESASTNQTSMYLCASQADLGTDTQYFGPGTRLTVL.

This clonotype was detected a few times. The J gene is TRBJ1-2, the V gene TRBV7-8; 9 bases fit TRBD1. The length of the CDR3 is 16 residues. Germline CDR1 reads SGHVS; CDR2 reads FQNEAQ. The trim removed 10 bases at V and 5 bases at J, leaving 17 bases unmatched. CDR3 in DNA: TGTGCCATCCAACCCGCCGGGACAGGGTTGATGTATGGCTACACCTTC. It specifies CAIQPAGTGLMYGYTF.

This clonotype has a handful of counts. The chain has TRBV9 and TRBJ2-7, with D tentatively TRBD1 (6 bases). The CDR3 sequence is 14 residues long. Trimming took 3 bases from V and 7 from J, leaving 17 bases between them. The V gene's germline CDR1 is SGDLS and CDR2 YYNGEE. This CDR3 is CASSEGTFLGEQYF. The CDR3 coding sequence is TGTGCCAGCAGCGAAGGGACATTCCTGGGGGAGCAGTACTTC. The variable domain in full, with the rest retrieved from reference TRBV9 and TRBJ2-7, is DSGVTQTPKHLITATGQRVTLRCSPRSGDLSVYWYQQSLDQGLQFLIQYYNGEERAKGNILERFSAQQFPDLHSELNLSSLELGDSALYFCASSEGTFLGEQYFGPGTRLTVT.

This clonotype has only a few counts. The V call is TRBV5-6, the J call TRBJ2-1; 11 bases agree with TRBD1. Germline V gene lookup returns CDR1 SGHDT and CDR2 YYEEEE. CDR3 length: 16 residues. J gave up 10 bases and V 0 bases, and 9 bases lay outside the gene matches. This CDR3 is CASSLAGGQGAWEQFF. The CDR3 region has the DNA TGTGCCAGCAGCTTGGCCGGAGGACAGGGGGCGTGGGAGCAGTTCTTC.

The table lists this clonotype with a few counts. DNA of the CDR3: TGCGCCAGCAGCCAAGGAAAGAGAGCTTTCTTT. Protein: CASSQGKRAFF. This chain links TRBV4-1 with TRBJ1-1; unclear D gene. Germline V gene sequence: CDR1 MGHRA, CDR2 YSYEKL. Trimming left V 1 base short and J 10 bases short, with 7 bases between. This CDR3 comprises 11 residues.

V usage is TRBV3-1 and J usage is TRBJ1-1; possibly TRBD1 for D (5 bases). Germline lookup yields CDR1 LGHDT and CDR2 YNNKEL (reference sequence). V was pared by 5 bases and J by 6 bases, with 13 bases between. This CDR3 has 13 residues. The CDR3 loop reads CASSFGGTPEAFF. CDR3 bases: TGTGCCAGCAGCTTCGGGGGGACCCCTGAAGCTTTCTTT. Full variable domain (rest looked up from reference TRBV3-1 and TRBJ1-1): DTAVSQTPKYLVTQMGNDKSIKCEQNLGHDTMYWYKQDSKKFLKIMFSYNNKELIINETVPNRFSPKSPDKAHLNLHINSLELGDSAVYFCASSFGGTPEAFFGQGTRLTVV.

This clonotype was recorded many times. The chain recombines TRBV29-1 with TRBJ2-3, with D possibly called TRBD1 or TRBD2 (5 bases each). The V gene lost 0 bases and the J gene lost 0 bases, with 19 bases spanning the gap. Germline lookup yields CDR1 SQVTM and CDR2 ANQGSEA. The CDR3 sequence is 18 residues long. The chain's CDR3 is CSVEDHLGTSSSTDTQYF. The CDR3 nucleotides read TGCAGCGTTGAAGATCATCTCGGGACGTCTTCTAGCACAGATACGCAGTATTTT.

V and J are TRBV4-1 and TRBJ1-1, with no clear D. V was clipped by 2 bases and J by 3 bases, with 16 bases between them. This CDR3 comprises 16 residues. Germline CDR1 reads MGHRA; CDR2 reads YSYEKL. The CDR3 reads CASSQPFTFGDTEAFF. As DNA, the CDR3 is TGCGCCAGCAGCCAACCCTTTACTTTTGGGGACACTGAAGCTTTCTTT.

This clonotype was recorded at least ten times. The V gene is TRBV5-1, the J gene TRBJ1-6; D perhaps matches TRBD1 (5 bases). V lost 4 bases to trimming and J lost 7 bases, with 15 bases between them. The CDR3 extends over 15 amino acids. Germline loops: CDR1 SGHRS, CDR2 YFSETQ. This CDR3 reads CASSRGSVGNSPLHF. The CDR3 DNA reads TGCGCCAGCAGCAGGGGAAGCGTGGGGAATTCACCCCTCCACTTT.

Turning to this clonotype: The junction shows a germline mismatch at one end, possibly a read error. This chain links TRBV7-6 with TRBJ2-7; D perhaps matches TRBD2 (6 bases). The CDR3 covers 14 residues. Germline CDR1 is SGHVS and CDR2 is FNYEAQ. The chain's CDR3 is CAGSPGTGSYEQYF. The CDR3 DNA reads TGTGCCGGCAGCCCCGGGACTGGAAGTTACGAGCAGTACTTC. Filled out from reference TRBV7-6 and TRBJ2-7, the complete variable domain reads GAGVSQSPRYKVTKRGQDVALRCDPISGHVSLYWYRQALGQGPEFLTYFNYEAQQDKSGLPNDRFSAERPEGSISTLTIQRTEQRDSAMYRCAGSPGTGSYEQYFGPGTRLTVT.

This clonotype has ten or more counts. CDR3 in amino acids: CASSQVQMGRNNSPLHF. CDR3 sequence (DNA): TGTGCCAGCAGCCAAGTTCAGATGGGACGGAATAATTCACCCCTCCACTTT. The chain joins TRBV4-2 to TRBJ1-6; TRBD1 might be the D (5 bases). Per the germline V gene, CDR1 is LGHNA and CDR2 is YNFKEQ. CDR3 length equals 17 residues. The V gene lost 1 base and the J gene lost 5 bases, with 15 bases spanning the gap.

Many counts were recorded for this clonotype. V is TRBV5-5 and J is TRBJ2-1; no clear D. V was shortened by 3 bases and J by 5 bases, with 12 bases between the two germline ends. Per germline, CDR1 SGHKS and CDR2 YYEKEE (reference sequence). The CDR3 extends over 14 amino acids. CDR3 loop: CASSSFVQNNEQFF. The CDR3 nucleotides read TGTGCCAGCAGCTCCTTCGTGCAGAACAATGAGCAGTTCTTC.

There are many counts of this clonotype. This rearrangement joins TRBV11-2 to TRBJ2-7, with a weak D call TRBD2 (5 bases). V was trimmed by 11 bases and J by 5 bases, leaving 19 bases between them. CDR1 SGHAT and CDR2 FQNNGV come from the germline V gene. This CDR3 contains 13 residues. CDR3 bases: TGTGCCGTCAACGGGATCCGGTTAGACGAGCAGTACTTC. Its translation is CAVNGIRLDEQYF.

The chain employs TRBV18 and TRBJ2-1, with TRBD2 matching 8 bases. The germline V gene encodes CDR1 KGHSH and CDR2 LQKENI. The CDR3 length is 15 residues. Germline trimming cut 7 bases from V and 6 bases from J; bases unmatched to any gene: 11. The CDR3, as DNA: TGTGCCAGCTTTAGCGGGACTAGAGGAACCAATGAGCAGTTCTTC. This sequence encodes CASFSGTRGTNEQFF.

This clonotype was counted many times. The V call is TRBV28, the J call TRBJ2-7; no reliable D call. Deletions cut 6 bases from V and 4 bases from J, with 10 bases between. CDR1 and CDR2 from the germline V gene are MDHEN and SYDVKM. The CDR3 totals 12 residues. DNA of the CDR3: TGTGCCAGCAGCTCCACTACATACGAGCAGTACTTC. Protein: CASSSTTYEQYF. The full variable domain, in which reference TRBV28 and TRBJ2-7 provide the parts outside the CDR3, is DVKVTQSSRYLVKRTGEKVFLECVQDMDHENMFWYRQDPGLGLRLIYFSYDVKMKEKGDIPEGYSVSREKKERFSLILESASTNQTSMYLCASSSTTYEQYFGPGTRLTVT.

The table lists this clonotype with many counts. The chain couples TRBV20-1 to TRBJ2-5, with 9 bases lining up with TRBD1. This CDR3 has 14 residues. The germline CDR1 and CDR2 sequences are DFQATT and SNEGSKA (reference sequence). Trimming at V came to 3 bases and at J to 3 bases, leaving 5 bases not matched to a gene. The CDR3 nucleotides are TGCAGTGCTAGCGGACAGGGGCCTGAAGAGACCCAGTACTTC. It specifies CSASGQGPEETQYF.

This rearrangement joins TRBV18 to TRBJ2-5; D ambiguous. The V gene's germline CDR1 is KGHSH and CDR2 LQKENI. The CDR3 has 16 amino acids. V lost 2 bases to trimming and J lost 1 base, with 14 bases between them. This CDR3 reads CASSPNNPRFQETQYF. In DNA, the CDR3 is TGTGCCAGCTCACCAAATAATCCCCGGTTCCAAGAGACCCAGTACTTC.

The table lists this clonotype with a few counts. The chain combines TRBV4-2 with TRBJ2-1, with no clear D. This CDR3 has 12 amino acids. Trimming left V 1 base short and J 9 bases short, with 7 bases between. The germline gives CDR1 LGHNA, CDR2 YNFKEQ. CDR3 loop: CASSQVSSEQFF. The DNA for the CDR3 is TGTGCCAGCAGCCAAGTCAGCAGTGAGCAGTTCTTC.

This clonotype showed up just once. This chain joins TRBV29-1 and TRBJ2-7, with D perhaps TRBD1 (5 bases). The CDR3 consists of 11 residues. Germline lookup yields CDR1 SQVTM and CDR2 ANQGSEA. V lost 7 bases and J lost 3, with 10 bases in between. The CDR3 nucleotides are TGCAGCGGGGGCGGCTACTACGAGCAGTACTTC. Translated: CSGGGYYEQYF.

CDR3 nucleotides: TGTGCCAGCTCACCAACCGGAGGGAGCTCCTACAATGAGCAGTTCTTC. Amino acid sequence: CASSPTGGSSYNEQFF. This chain connects TRBV18 to TRBJ2-1, with a weak D call TRBD2 (6 bases). V was pared by 2 bases and J by 0 bases, with 11 bases between. The CDR3 spans 16 residues. Per the germline V gene, CDR1 is KGHSH and CDR2 is LQKENI.

The chain combines TRBV9 with TRBJ2-1; no clear D. Looked up from germline, CDR1 is SGDLS and CDR2 is YYNGEE. This CDR3 has 16 amino acids. Trimming took 0 bases from V and 0 from J, leaving 10 bases between them. The CDR3 reads CASSVVGGSSYNEQFF. DNA for the CDR3: TGTGCCAGCAGCGTAGTTGGTGGAAGCTCCTACAATGAGCAGTTCTTC. The variable domain in full, completed from reference TRBV9 and TRBJ2-1, reads DSGVTQTPKHLITATGQRVTLRCSPRSGDLSVYWYQQSLDQGLQFLIQYYNGEERAKGNILERFSAQQFPDLHSELNLSSLELGDSALYFCASSVVGGSSYNEQFFGPGTRLTVL.

V and J are TRBV5-4 and TRBJ2-7; 9 bases are shared with TRBD2. Germline CDR1 reads SGHNT; CDR2 reads YYREEE (reference sequence). The CDR3 covers 14 residues. Germline trimming cut 4 bases from V and 6 bases from J; bases unmatched to any gene: 8. The CDR3 protein is CASSPRGLAREQYF. In DNA, the CDR3 is TGTGCCAGCAGCCCCCGGGGACTAGCTCGCGAGCAGTACTTC.

This clonotype was seen a handful of times. The chain employs TRBV29-1 and TRBJ1-5; maybe TRBD1 (5 bases). This CDR3 spans 14 amino acids. Germline V CDR1 and CDR2: SQVTM, ANQGSEA. V dropped 2 bases and J dropped 1 base, with 9 bases sitting between them. CDR3 sequence reads: CSVEIGGSNQPQHF. CDR3 coding DNA: TGCAGCGTTGAAATCGGGGGAAGCAATCAGCCCCAGCATTTT.

This clonotype showed up just a few times. The chain recombines TRBV20-1 with TRBJ1-1, with 7 bases that match TRBD1. Losses at the gene ends were 3 bases for V and 6 bases for J; bases not matched to a gene: 7. The germline CDR1 and CDR2 sequences are DFQATT and SNEGSKA (reference sequence). This CDR3 is 13 amino acids long. Here the CDR3 reads CSARTGLVAEAFF. In DNA form, the CDR3 reads TGCAGTGCTAGGACAGGGTTAGTCGCTGAAGCTTTCTTT.

V gene TRBV28 combines with J gene TRBJ2-3; a possible D gene is TRBD2 (6 bases). Germline values: CDR1 MDHEN, CDR2 SYDVKM. This CDR3 is 15 amino acids long. Trimming removed 5 bases at V and 1 base at J, with 13 bases between. CDR3 sequence: CASSLKDYRTDTQYF. The CDR3 nucleotides read TGTGCCAGCAGTCTTAAGGACTACCGCACAGATACGCAGTATTTT.

This clonotype was counted between two and nine times. The chain uses TRBV3-1 and TRBJ2-7; 10 bases match TRBD1. The V gene's germline CDR1 is LGHDT and CDR2 YNNKEL (reference sequence). The CDR3 consists of 15 residues. V was clipped by 3 bases and J by 7 bases; unmatched bases: 9. The CDR3 reads CASSQETGGWGEQYF. CDR3 nucleotide sequence: TGTGCCAGCAGCCAGGAGACAGGGGGCTGGGGTGAGCAGTACTTC.

This clonotype was found a few times. The chain uses TRBV14 and TRBJ2-3; D gene unclear. The CDR3 runs to 14 residues. V lost 3 bases and J lost 4, with 11 bases in between. In germline, CDR1 is SGHDN, CDR2 FVKESK. The CDR3 protein is CASSHFGIADTQYF. The DNA of the CDR3 is TGTGCCAGCAGCCATTTCGGAATTGCAGATACGCAGTATTTT.